This T cell receptor beta chain was documented in a study of blood T cells in healthy people across ages. Using a J-beta primer mix together with a sample-barcoded 5' primer, a second PCR was run for roughly 6 to 11 cycles. Using its own MiXCR run on the 5' RACE reads, TCRdb lists one record per CDR3 protein. The sample records 700,000 to 850,000 distinct CDR3 sequences, about 36% being singletons. CDR3 length: 13 amino acids. From germline, CDR1 is SNHLY and CDR2 FYNNEI. The V and J ends lost 10 bases and 1 base, in that order; junction bases with no gene match: 7. This clonotype appeared a few times. What it recognizes is unknown. Study conclusions and caveats: Naive T cell percentage strongly correlated with TCR beta diversity.

This rearrangement joins TRBV2 to TRBJ2-7, with 7 nucleotides matching TRBD2. The clonotype comes from a man in his late teens or twenties in good health. The sequenced sample consisted of blood. DNA of the CDR3: TGTGCCAAGTCCGGGGGGAGTTCCTACGAGCAGTACTTC. Translation: CAKSGGSSYEQYF.